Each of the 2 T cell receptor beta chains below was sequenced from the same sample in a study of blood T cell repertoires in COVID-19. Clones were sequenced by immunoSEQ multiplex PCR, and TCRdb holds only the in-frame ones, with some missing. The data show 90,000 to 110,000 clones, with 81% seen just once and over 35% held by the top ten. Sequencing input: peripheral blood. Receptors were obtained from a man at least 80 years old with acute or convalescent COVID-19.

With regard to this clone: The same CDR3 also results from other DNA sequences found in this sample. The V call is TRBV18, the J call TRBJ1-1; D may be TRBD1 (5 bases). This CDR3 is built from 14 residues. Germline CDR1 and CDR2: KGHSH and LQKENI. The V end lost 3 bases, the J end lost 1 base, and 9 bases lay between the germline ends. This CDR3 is CASSPWQGNTEAFF. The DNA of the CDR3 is TGTGCCAGCTCACCGTGGCAGGGGAACACTGAAGCTTTCTTT.

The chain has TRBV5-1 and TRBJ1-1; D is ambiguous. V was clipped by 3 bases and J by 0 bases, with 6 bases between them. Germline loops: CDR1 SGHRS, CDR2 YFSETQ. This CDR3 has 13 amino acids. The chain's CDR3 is CASSSTVNTEAFF. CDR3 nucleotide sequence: TGCGCCAGCAGCTCCACAGTGAACACTGAAGCTTTCTTT.